Listed here are 22 T cell receptor beta chains from one sample, sequenced in a study of CD8 T cells in ankylosing spondylitis. One entry per CDR3 protein, called by TCRdb with MiXCR from the 5' RACE reads. The sample lists under 85,000 distinct CDR3 sequences, about 5% occurring once. Sequenced: blood, either unsorted or a sorted T cell fraction (not recorded which). The source of these receptors is a male donor with ankylosing spondylitis or in good health (not recorded which).

This chain joins TRBV7-2 and TRBJ1-1; 9 bases align to TRBD1. With V trimmed by 5 bases and J by 8 bases, 15 bases remained unmatched. This CDR3 is 16 amino acids long. Germline V gives CDR1 SGHTA, CDR2 FQGNSA. CDR3 loop: CASSTRHNRGRGEAFF. The CDR3 DNA is TGTGCCAGCAGCACACGTCATAACAGGGGGCGCGGAGAAGCTTTCTTT.

The genes are TRBV5-1 and TRBJ2-1; the D gene is possibly TRBD2 (5 bases). V lost 4 bases and J lost 2, with 16 bases in between. The length of the CDR3 is 16 residues. Germline CDR1 is SGHRS and CDR2 is YFSETQ. The DNA for the CDR3 is TGCGCCAGCAGCCCCGTGAGAGGGAGCGCCTACAATGAGCAGTTCTTC. This codes for CASSPVRGSAYNEQFF.

This clonotype has only a few counts. The chain is built from TRBV7-2 and TRBJ2-3; a weak D match, TRBD2 (5 bases). Germline CDR1 SGHTA, CDR2 FQGNSA. This CDR3 region has 14 residues. Trimming took off 1 base at V and 7 bases at J, with 12 bases between the two ends. CDR3 in amino acids: CASSLVSSMNTQYF. The DNA for the CDR3 is TGTGCCAGCAGCTTAGTTTCTAGCATGAATACGCAGTATTTT.

About this clonotype itself: One end of the junction is discordant with germline, which a read error may explain. This chain links TRBV7-6 with TRBJ2-7, with TRBD1 matching over 8 bases. This CDR3 spans 13 amino acids. CDR1 and CDR2 from the germline V gene are SGHVS and FNYEAQ. This CDR3 reads CTSSLGQGYEQYF. Written as DNA, the CDR3 is TGTACCAGCAGCCTAGGACAGGGCTACGAGCAGTACTTC.

This clonotype came up many times. This chain links TRBV20-1 with TRBJ2-3; the D gene is possibly TRBD2 (6 bases). The CDR3 totals 16 residues. Trimming shortened V by 6 bases and J by 2 bases, and 21 bases separated the two germline ends. Germline assignment: CDR1 DFQATT and CDR2 SNEGSKA (reference sequence). CDR3 residues: CSAVKHPAGYTDTQYF. CDR3 coding DNA: TGCAGTGCCGTTAAGCATCCAGCGGGTTACACAGATACGCAGTATTTT.

This clonotype was seen ten or more times. The chain joins TRBV20-1 to TRBJ1-1; a weak D match, TRBD1 (5 bases). Trimming stripped 0 bases from V and 3 bases from J, with 11 bases between. The CDR3 extends over 14 amino acids. The germline CDR1 and CDR2 sequences are DFQATT and SNEGSKA (reference sequence). In DNA, the CDR3 is TGCAGTGCTAGAGATGCACGGGGGGACACTGAAGCTTTCTTT. Translated, it gives CSARDARGDTEAFF.

This clonotype was observed many times. The gene calls are TRBV5-1 and TRBJ2-3; D is undetermined. V was clipped by 0 bases and J by 2 bases, with 4 bases between them. CDR1 and CDR2 from the germline V gene are SGHRS and YFSETQ. The CDR3 length is 13 residues. The DNA of the CDR3 is TGCGCCAGCAGCTTGGGGACCACAGATACGCAGTATTTT. This gives the protein CASSLGTTDTQYF.

In this sample, this clonotype turned up many times. This chain joins TRBV5-5 and TRBJ2-7; D might be TRBD1 or TRBD2, each matching 6 bases. Germline values: CDR1 SGHKS, CDR2 YYEKEE (reference sequence). V shed 1 base and J shed 5 bases, with 10 bases lying between them. The CDR3 covers 13 residues. The CDR3 DNA follows: TGTGCCAGCAGCTTGACAGGGAGGAACGAGCAGTACTTC. This translates into CASSLTGRNEQYF.

The sample holds a few counts of this clonotype. The chain combines TRBV7-9 with TRBJ2-7; D remains ambiguous. Per the germline V gene, CDR1 is SEHNR and CDR2 is FQNEAQ (reference sequence). The CDR3 is 12 amino acids. Trimming left V 1 base short and J 9 bases short, with 10 bases between. CDR3 nucleotides: TGTGCCAGCAGCTTAGGCGAGCCCGTGCAGTACTTC. Translation: CASSLGEPVQYF.

Ten or more counts support this clonotype. The rearrangement joins TRBV5-1 to TRBJ2-5; D remains unclear. Germline V gene sequence: CDR1 SGHRS, CDR2 YFSETQ. The length of the CDR3 is 11 residues. Trimming shortened V by 5 bases and J by 2 bases, and 4 bases separated the two germline ends. The CDR3 nucleotides read TGCGCCAGCAGTGGTCAAGAGACCCAGTACTTC. Its translation is CASSGQETQYF.

This clonotype has more than one count but fewer than ten. V and J are TRBV7-2 and TRBJ1-1; 11 nucleotides align to TRBD1. The CDR3 totals 17 residues. The V gene end was trimmed by 1 base and the J gene end by 4 bases; junction bases not matched to a gene: 8. Germline loops: CDR1 SGHTA, CDR2 FQGNSA. CDR3 protein: CASSLGRSGQGGTEAFF. DNA for the CDR3: TGTGCCAGCAGCTTAGGGCGTTCGGGACAGGGGGGCACTGAAGCTTTCTTT.

This clonotype occurred many times. The CDR3 nucleotides read TGTGCCATCAGCGGCGGGGGTTACAATGAGCAGTTCTTC. Translating it yields CAISGGGYNEQFF. The chain links TRBV10-3 to TRBJ2-1, with TRBD2 matching over 7 bases. This CDR3 is built from 13 residues. V was clipped by 6 bases and J by 4 bases; unmatched bases: 3. Germline CDR1 reads ENHRY; CDR2 reads SYGVKD.

This clonotype appeared many times. The CDR3 DNA reads TGCAGCGTTGAAGGTGGCGGTTTTTCCTCCTACGAGCAGTACTTC. It is translated as CSVEGGGFSSYEQYF. The chain has TRBV29-1 and TRBJ2-7; no clear D gene. V was shortened by 1 base and J by 0 bases, with 13 bases between the two germline ends. CDR3 length equals 15 residues. Germline values: CDR1 SQVTM, CDR2 ANQGSEA.

This clonotype was observed many times. V and J are TRBV5-1 and TRBJ2-5; no firm D call. The CDR3 consists of 17 residues. The germline V gene encodes CDR1 SGHRS and CDR2 YFSETQ. The V end was cut by 4 bases, the J end by 1 base, with 20 bases between. CDR3 amino acids: CASSPTRPGRFQETQYF. Here the CDR3 DNA reads TGCGCCAGCAGCCCCACCCGTCCGGGTCGCTTCCAAGAGACCCAGTACTTC.

This clonotype appeared many times. The chain carries TRBV20-1 and TRBJ1-2; no reliable D call. The CDR3 is made up of 14 amino acids. Trimming took off 4 bases at V and 3 bases at J, with 15 bases between the two ends. Germline CDR1 DFQATT, CDR2 SNEGSKA (reference sequence). CDR3 amino acids: CSATHPVMDYGYTF. The CDR3 DNA reads TGCAGTGCTACCCATCCGGTTATGGACTATGGCTACACCTTC.

This clonotype was observed many times. The genes are TRBV20-1 and TRBJ2-7; the D gene is possibly TRBD2 (6 bases). Germline values: CDR1 DFQATT, CDR2 SNEGSKA (reference sequence). The CDR3 extends over 14 amino acids. With 3 bases removed from V and 3 bases from J, the gap between germline ends came to 15 bases. CDR3 sequence reads: CSASAGTGLYEQYF. For the CDR3, the DNA is TGCAGTGCTAGCGCCGGGACGGGACTCTACGAGCAGTACTTC.

This clonotype was seen repeatedly, ten times or more. The rearrangement joins TRBV5-1 to TRBJ2-3; TRBD2 matches 8 bases. The CDR3 is 14 residues long. V gave up 6 bases and J gave up 4 bases; unmatched junction bases: 7. Germline lookup yields CDR1 SGHRS and CDR2 YFSETQ. The CDR3 spells CASTAGGRSDTQYF. Here the CDR3 DNA reads TGCGCCAGCACGGCGGGGGGCAGGTCAGATACGCAGTATTTT.

This clonotype was counted ten times or more. The chain employs TRBV12-3 or TRBV12-4 and TRBJ2-7; D possibly corresponds to TRBD1 (5 bases). The CDR3 is made up of 13 amino acids. Trimming shortened V by 8 bases and J by 5 bases, and 16 bases separated the two germline ends. CDR3: CASRANLGDEQYF. CDR3 sequence (DNA): TGTGCCAGCCGAGCCAACTTAGGGGACGAGCAGTACTTC.

A few counts support this clonotype. The chain couples TRBV23-1 to TRBJ2-3; D remains ambiguous. TRBV23-1 is assigned to the ORF class and has an uncertain function. Trimming pared 7 bases from V and 0 bases from J, leaving 14 bases between. The CDR3 totals 15 residues. This CDR3 reads CASTPYGFSTDTQYF. The CDR3 DNA sequence: TGCGCCAGCACCCCCTATGGGTTTAGCACAGATACGCAGTATTTT.

There are many counts of this clonotype. This chain uses TRBV27 with TRBJ2-3, with 7 bases lining up with TRBD2. This CDR3 is built from 14 residues. J was trimmed by 3 bases and V by 2 bases; bases with no gene match: 2. The V gene's germline CDR1 is MNHEY and CDR2 SMNVEV (reference sequence). The CDR3 loop reads CASSLAGVTDTQYF. The CDR3 DNA sequence: TGTGCCAGCAGTTTAGCGGGGGTTACAGATACGCAGTATTTT.

The genes are TRBV12-3 or TRBV12-4 and TRBJ1-2, with 7 bases aligning to TRBD1. V shed 7 bases and J 7 bases; nucleotides not matched to a gene: 6. CDR3 length: 12 residues. The CDR3 sequence is CASTLQGSGYTF. Here the CDR3 DNA reads TGTGCCAGCACACTACAGGGGTCTGGCTACACCTTC.

This clonotype was recorded many times. The J gene is TRBJ2-5, the V gene TRBV20-1; perhaps TRBD2 as D (6 bases). The V and J ends lost 1 base and 1 base respectively, with 13 bases between them. CDR1 is DFQATT, CDR2 SNEGSKA, per germline (reference sequence). The CDR3 spans 15 residues. CDR3 DNA: TGCAGTGCTAGAGGAGGGACTGCCCTCCAAGAGACCCAGTACTTC. Protein product: CSARGGTALQETQYF.